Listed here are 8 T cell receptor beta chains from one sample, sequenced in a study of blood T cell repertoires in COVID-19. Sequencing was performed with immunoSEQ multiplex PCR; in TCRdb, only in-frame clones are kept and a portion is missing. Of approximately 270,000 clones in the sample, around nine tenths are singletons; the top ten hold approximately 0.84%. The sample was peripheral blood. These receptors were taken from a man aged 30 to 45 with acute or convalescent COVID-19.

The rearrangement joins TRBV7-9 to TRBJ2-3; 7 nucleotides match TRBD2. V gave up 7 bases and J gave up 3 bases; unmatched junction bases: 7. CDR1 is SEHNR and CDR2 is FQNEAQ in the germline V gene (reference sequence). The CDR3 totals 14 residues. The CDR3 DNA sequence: TGTGCCAGCATCCAGGGCGGGGGTACAGATACGCAGTATTTT. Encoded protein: CASIQGGGTDTQYF.

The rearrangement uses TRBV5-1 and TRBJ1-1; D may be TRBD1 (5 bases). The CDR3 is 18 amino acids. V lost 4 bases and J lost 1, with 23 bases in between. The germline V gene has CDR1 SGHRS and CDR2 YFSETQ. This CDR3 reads CASSPTVGLSERNTEAFF. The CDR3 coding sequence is TGCGCCAGCAGCCCCACCGTGGGGCTCTCCGAAAGGAACACTGAAGCTTTCTTT.

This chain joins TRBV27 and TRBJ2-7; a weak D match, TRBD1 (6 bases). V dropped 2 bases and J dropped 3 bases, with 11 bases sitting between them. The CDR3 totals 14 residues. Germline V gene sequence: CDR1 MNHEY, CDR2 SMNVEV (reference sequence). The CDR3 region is CASSLEGGVYEQYF. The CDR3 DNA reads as TGTGCCAGCAGTTTAGAAGGGGGAGTCTACGAGCAGTACTTC.

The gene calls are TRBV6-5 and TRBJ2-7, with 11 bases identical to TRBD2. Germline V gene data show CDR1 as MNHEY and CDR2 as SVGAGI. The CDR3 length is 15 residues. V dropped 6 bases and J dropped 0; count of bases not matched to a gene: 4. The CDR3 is CASSSLAGDSYEQYF. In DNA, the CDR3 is TGTGCCAGCAGCTCACTAGCGGGGGACTCCTACGAGCAGTACTTC.

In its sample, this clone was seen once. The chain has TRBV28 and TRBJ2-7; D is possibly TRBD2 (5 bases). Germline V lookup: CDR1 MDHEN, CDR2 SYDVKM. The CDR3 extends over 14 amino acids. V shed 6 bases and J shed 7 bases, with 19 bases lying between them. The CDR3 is CASRTVARGREQYF. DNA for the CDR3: TGTGCCAGCAGAACCGTAGCGAGAGGGCGGGAGCAGTACTTC.

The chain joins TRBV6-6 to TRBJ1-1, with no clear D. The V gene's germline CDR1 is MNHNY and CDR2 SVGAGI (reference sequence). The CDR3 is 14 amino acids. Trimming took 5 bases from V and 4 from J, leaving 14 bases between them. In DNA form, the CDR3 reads TGTGCCAGCAGTGACCCGCCTGGGCTCACTGAAGCTTTCTTT. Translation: CASSDPPGLTEAFF.

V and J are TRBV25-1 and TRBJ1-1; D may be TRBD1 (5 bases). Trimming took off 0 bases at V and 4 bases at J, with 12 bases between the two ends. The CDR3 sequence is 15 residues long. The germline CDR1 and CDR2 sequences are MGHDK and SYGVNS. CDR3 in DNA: TGTGCCAGCAGTGAATATCACTGGGGGGGCACTGAAGCTTTCTTT. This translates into CASSEYHWGGTEAFF. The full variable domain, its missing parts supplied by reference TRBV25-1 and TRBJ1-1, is EADIYQTPRYLVIGTGKKITLECSQTMGHDKMYWYQQDPGMELHLIHYSYGVNSTEKGDLSSESTVSRIRTEHFPLTLESARPSHTSQYLCASSEYHWGGTEAFFGQGTRLTVV.

This CDR3 reads CASSAPVASGRSRYEQYF. CDR3 bases: TGTGCCAGCAGCGCCCCGGTTGCTAGCGGGAGGTCCCGGTACGAGCAGTACTTC. This chain uses TRBV7-2 with TRBJ2-7; TRBD2 matches at 11 bases. Per germline, CDR1 SGHTA and CDR2 FQGNSA. CDR3 length: 18 residues. V was clipped by 5 bases and J by 4 bases; unmatched bases: 16.